This T cell receptor (beta chain) was captured by sequencing in a study of CD8+CD57+ T cells in acquired aplastic anemia (dated by TCRdb to 2016 to 2018). General notes on the study: Extracted DNA from sorted CD4+ and CD8+ cells averaged about 3 ug, ranging from 0.2 to 27.4 ug. A CD8+CD57+ expansion meant a frequency higher than the mean frequency seen in healthy subjects.

Genomic DNA was used as template for profiling of TCR beta VDJ combinations and CDR3 sequences. An Illumina HiSeq 2000 was used for TCR repertoire sequencing. As for the authors' bioinformatics: TRBV/TRBJ rearrangement plots, CDR3 size and DJ length profiles, and Simpson's diversity index were used to assess repertoires. The most abundant DNA sequence in the deep sequencing data was taken as the immunodominant clone. CDR3 amino acid sequences were screened for sharing across subjects and compared with published repertoires and the VDJdb database. TCRdb reanalyzed the raw reads on its own, using fastp at Q25 for trimming and MiXCR for clone calling, and kept in-frame beta chains. Every CDR3 protein is listed once, alongside the most common genes and DNA of its rows. What appears here as the V and J calls and clone size reflects TCRdb's work, not the paper's. The sample yields 300,000 or so distinct CDR3 sequences; approximately 57% were counted once. Of the sample, under 1.5% falls within the top ten clones.

A note on this clonotype: Its specific antigen is unknown. Qualities for individual bases were not recorded, and no much larger clone is one base off.

The patients picked for sequencing were ones in whom flow cytometry had shown an expansion of CD8+CD57+ cells. Every patient had severe acquired aplastic anemia, diagnosed using the International Study of Aplastic Anemia and Agranulocytosis and Camitta criteria. No patient had received any therapy when blood was sampled. In this study, sorted CD4+ and CD8+ T cells from the blood of healthy subjects and of severe aplastic anemia patients had their TCR repertoires deep-sequenced. Patients were enrolled in the USA under clinicaltrials.gov protocols 00001620, 01623167, 00001397, 00071045, 00081523 and 00961064. Ficoll-Paque density gradient centrifugation was used to isolate peripheral blood mononuclear cells. Before DNA extraction, CD4+ and CD8+ T cells were sorted by FACS or by magnetic beads. Taken from cysteine to phenylalanine, the CDR3 has 12 residues. CDR3 DNA only is kept here, 36 bases in frame from base 1. V loses 6 bases, J loses 0 bases, and the germline ends lie 6 bases apart. CDR1 SEHNR and CDR2 FQNEAQ are derived from the germline V gene (reference sequence).

Overall study results and their limits: Over 25 CD8+ CDR3 sequences were found in both patients and controls but appeared to be highly expressed in patients and within the immunodominant clones of the patients. Between patients and healthy controls, no significant difference in CD8+ Simpson's diversity was found (P=0.060).

The rearranged segments are TRBV7-9 and TRBJ2-7, with the D gene not clear enough to name. The sequence was collected from a human donor with aplastic anemia. What was sequenced was sorted CD4+, CD8+, or CD8+CD57+ T cells (not recorded which) from PBMCs. The CDR3 has the sequence CASSPSSYEQYF. The nucleotides read TGTGCCAGCAGTCCAAGCTCCTACGAGCAGTACTTC.